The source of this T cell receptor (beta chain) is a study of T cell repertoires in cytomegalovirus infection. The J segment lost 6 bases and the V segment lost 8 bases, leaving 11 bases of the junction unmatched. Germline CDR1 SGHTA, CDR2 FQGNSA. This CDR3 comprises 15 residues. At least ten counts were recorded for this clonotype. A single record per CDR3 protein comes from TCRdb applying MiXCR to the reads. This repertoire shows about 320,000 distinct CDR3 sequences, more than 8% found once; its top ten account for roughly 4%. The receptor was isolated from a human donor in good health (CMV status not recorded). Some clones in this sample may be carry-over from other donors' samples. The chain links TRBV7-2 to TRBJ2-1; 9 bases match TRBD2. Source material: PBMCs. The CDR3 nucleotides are TGTGCCAGCCCCGGTGGCGGGGGGGTTGTCAATGAGCAGTTCTTC. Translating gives CASPGGGGVVNEQFF.